This T cell receptor (beta chain) emerged from a study of regulatory T cells in long-lasting Graves disease. Study observations and caveats: Persistent Graves' disease cases displayed lower TCR diversity than newly diagnosed ones. Persistent disease samples used TRBV28, TRBJ1-2 and TRBJ2-5 preferentially.

The V gene lost 3 bases and the J gene lost 6 bases, with 24 bases spanning the gap. The CDR3 covers 18 residues. On this clonotype: The antigen is undetermined.

Time point noted: persistent/refractory GD, antithyroid drugs over 5 years with positive TRAb. The TCR library was prepared using RNA isolated from PBMCs. CDR3-region Arm-PCR and iRepertoire HTBI primers produced the TCR beta libraries. TCRdb passed the multiplex PCR reads through MiXCR, listing each CDR3 protein once. The data contain 390,000 or so distinct CDR3 sequences, roughly 24% of them singletons. The material sequenced was peripheral blood mononuclear cells (PBMCs), taken when the disease was refractory, from a patient treated with antithyroid drugs. The clonotype originates from a woman aged 40 to 50 with Graves disease. This chain links TRBV12-3 or TRBV12-4 with TRBJ2-1; D unresolved. The chain's CDR3 is CASSFLGYRTPMVNEQFF. The DNA of the CDR3 is TGTGCCAGCAGTTTTCTGGGTTACCGAACCCCTATGGTCAATGAGCAGTTCTTC.